This T cell receptor (beta chain) came from a study of shared clonotypes between healthy human individuals. Study-level background: Donor composition was a couple of women and a few men, aged 18 to 49.

Adult Caucasians living in Nashville, Tennessee made up all of the donors. CD4+ cells were split into CD45RA+ naive and CD45RA-negative memory subsets. Template for every sorted-subset replicate PCR totaled about 0.2 ug DNA, some 30,000 T cell genomes. TCRdb's table, derived via immunoSEQ multiplex PCR, lists solely in-frame clones and lacks some. Among a few million clones, 90% to 95% were seen once, and the ten largest hold about 0.39%. Germline assignment: CDR1 MNHNS and CDR2 SASEGT. This CDR3 is 15 amino acids long. V was pared by 10 bases and J by 0 bases, with 18 bases between. The sequenced sample consisted of naive CD4+ T cells from PBMCs. Subset denoted: CD45RA+ positively selected. The chain recombines TRBV6-1 with TRBJ1-2; tentative D call: TRBD1 (6 bases). The receptor comes from a man in his late teens or twenties in good health. Some clones in this sample may be carry-over from other donors' samples. Here the CDR3 reads CATSTGGLANYGYTF. For the CDR3, the DNA is TGTGCCACCTCGACAGGCGGCTTAGCTAACTATGGCTACACCTTC.